The rows below give T cell receptor beta chains drawn from one sample of a study of blood T cell repertoires in COVID-19. Produced via immunoSEQ multiplex PCR; TCRdb's table is partial and in-frame only. The profile shows a few hundred thousand clones, 75% to 90% of them singletons. Input material: PBMCs or T cells enriched from blood (not recorded which). The receptor source for this set is a man aged 40-55 years who had recovered from COVID-19. Both conserved end residues are part of each CDR3. D genes are given only for firm matches. For some rows the clone size is stated as once, few or many, or as a class when expanded; others skip it.

>TRBJ1-2|TRBV5-8|few|NA
TGTGCCAGCAGCTGGGGAGGGCAGCCAGGCATCTATGGCTACACCTTC
CASSWGGQPGIYGYTF
>TRBJ1-1|TRBV3-1/TRBV3-2|NA|NA
TGTGCCAGCAGCCACGGTACAGCGAACACTGAAGCTTTCTTT
CASSHGTANTEAFF
>TRBJ2-1|TRBV6-1|few|NA
TGTGCCAGCAGTGGATTAAGGACAGCCAACGGGAATGAGCAGTTCTTC
CASSGLRTANGNEQFF
>TRBJ1-1|TRBV27|NA|TRBD1
TGTGCCAGCAGTTTACGTGACAGGGAGGCTGAAGCTTTCTTT
CASSLRDREAEAFF
>TRBJ2-5|TRBV7-8|NA|TRBD1
TGTGCCAGCAGCTTAGCCGGGACAGGGGATGACGGGGGGGTTTTTCCCCAAGAGACCCAGTACTTC
CASSLAGTGDDGGVFPQETQYF
>TRBJ2-3|TRBV27|NA|NA
TGTGCCAGCAGTCCACGCCGGGGGAAAGCATCAGATACGCAGTATTTT
CASSPRRGKASDTQYF
>TRBJ1-1|TRBV29-1|NA|TRBD1
TGCAGCGTTGAAAAAGGGACAGGGGTACCTGAAGCTTTCTTT
CSVEKGTGVPEAFF
>TRBJ1-2|TRBV18|NA|TRBD1
TGTGCCAGCTCAACTCAGGGGGCGGGGATCTATGGCTACACCTTC
CASSTQGAGIYGYTF
>TRBJ1-4|TRBV27|once|NA
TGTGCCAGCAGTCCGATGCCCTCCACAGCCCACTTGGGAAAACTGTTTTTT
CASSPMPSTAHLGKLFF
>TRBJ1-2|TRBV30|NA|NA
TGTGCCTGGAGTCCAGGGGCTAACTATGGCTACACCTTC
CAWSPGANYGYTF
>TRBJ2-5|TRBV14|NA|NA
TGTGCCAGCAGCCACGTCGGAGAGGAGACCCAGTACTTC
CASSHVGEETQYF
>TRBJ1-2|TRBV5-1|NA|NA
TGCGCCAGCAGCTTGGGTGGAGATCTGGACTATGGCTACACCTTC
CASSLGGDLDYGYTF
>TRBJ1-2|TRBV4-3|NA|NA
TGCGCCAGCAGCCGTTTTACAGGTGACACTGGGGGCTACACCTTC
CASSRFTGDTGGYTF
>TRBJ2-7|TRBV5-1|NA|TRBD1
TGCGCCAGCAGCTTGCCGGGACAGGGGTTGACCTACGAGCAGTACTTC
CASSLPGQGLTYEQYF
>TRBJ1-1|TRBV4-2|once|NA
TGTGCCAGCAGCCAAGCGGGACGGCTCGCGGGGGCGCGGAACACTGAAGCTTTCTTT
CASSQAGRLAGARNTEAFF
>TRBJ2-3|TRBV6-5|NA|NA
TGTGCCAGCAGTTACTCGGAAGGGGCAGGGGATACGCAGTATTTT
CASSYSEGAGDTQYF
>TRBJ2-7|TRBV5-4|NA|TRBD2
TGTGCCAGCAGCCGCGGGGGGGCGTACGAGCAGTACTTC
CASSRGGAYEQYF
>TRBJ2-2|TRBV11-2|NA|NA
TGTGCCAGCAGAAACAGGGTTTCTGACACCGGGGAGCTGTTTTTT
CASRNRVSDTGELFF
>TRBJ2-5|TRBV7-2|NA|TRBD2
TGTGCCAGCAGCGAGGAGGTACTAGCGGGGGGCCACTACCAAGAGACCCAGTACTTC
CASSEEVLAGGHYQETQYF
>TRBJ2-5|TRBV11-2|NA|TRBD1
TGTGCCAGCACCGCCCTAAGAACAGGGGCAACCCAGTACTTC
CASTALRTGATQYF
>TRBJ1-1|TRBV12-3/TRBV12-4|NA|NA
TGTGCCAGCACCTTTCGGAACACTGAAGCTTTCTTT
CASTFRNTEAFF
>TRBJ2-7|TRBV29-1|NA|NA
TGCAGCGTTGAACAGGGGTCCTACGAGCAGTACTTC
CSVEQGSYEQYF
>TRBJ1-3|TRBV25-1|NA|NA
TGTGCCAGCAGTGAACCGACAGTCTCTGGAAACACCATATATTTT
CASSEPTVSGNTIYF
>TRBJ2-7|TRBV29-1|NA|NA
TGCAGCGTTGGGCGGGACCAGTACGAGCAGTACTTC
CSVGRDQYEQYF
>TRBJ2-3|TRBV2|NA|NA
TGTGCCAGCAGGGCCAGAGTGCAGGGTAGCACAGATACGCAGTATTTT
CASRARVQGSTDTQYF
>TRBJ2-7|TRBV4-2|once|TRBD2
TGTGCCAGCAGCCAAGGTTCTAGCGGGAGTATCTACGAGCAGTACTTC
CASSQGSSGSIYEQYF
>TRBJ2-3|TRBV2|NA|TRBD1
TGTGCCAGCAGATTGCAGGGGGCACCTAGCACAGATACGCAGTATTTT
CASRLQGAPSTDTQYF
>TRBJ2-5|TRBV6-6|NA|TRBD2
TGTGCCAGCAACCCGACTAGCGGGCCTCGCTTAGAGACCCAGTACTTC
CASNPTSGPRLETQYF
>TRBJ2-5|TRBV20-1|once|NA
TGCAGTGCTAGTTCAGTTCAAGAGACCCAGTACTTC
CSASSVQETQYF
>TRBJ1-1|TRBV9|once|TRBD1
TGTGCCAGCAGCGTAGTGGCAGGGGGCGCAGGCACTGAAGCTTTCTTT
CASSVVAGGAGTEAFF
>TRBJ1-4|TRBV15|NA|NA
TGTGCCACCAGCACCGGGACTTGGTCAGAAGAAAAACTGTTTTTT
CATSTGTWSEEKLFF
>TRBJ2-1|TRBV27|NA|TRBD2
TGTGCCAGCAGTTTATTCGCCCCGGGACTAGCGGGGTGGTCCTACAATGAGCAGTTCTTC
CASSLFAPGLAGWSYNEQFF
>TRBJ2-7|TRBV18|NA|NA
TGTGCCAGCTCACCGGGACTGAACTACGAGCAGTACTTC
CASSPGLNYEQYF
>TRBJ2-3|TRBV7-9|few|TRBD2
TGTGCCAGCAGCCGCGGACTAGCGGAGGGCACAGATACGCAGTATTTT
CASSRGLAEGTDTQYF
>TRBJ2-1|TRBV28|NA|TRBD2
TGTGCCAGCAGTTTATCCGGGAGGGTATCGGGTGAGCAGTTCTTC
CASSLSGRVSGEQFF
>TRBJ2-7|TRBV11-2|NA|TRBD2
TGTGCCAGCAGCACCCTCGGCTATAGCGGGGGATTCTCCTACGAGCAGTACTTC
CASSTLGYSGGFSYEQYF
>TRBJ2-5|TRBV5-4|NA|TRBD2
TGTGCCAGCAGCAACGCTAAACGGGGGGAAGAGACCCAGTACTTC
CASSNAKRGEETQYF
>TRBJ2-1|TRBV2|NA|TRBD2
TGTGCCAGCAGACTAGCGGGGAACGAGCAGTTCTTC
CASRLAGNEQFF
>TRBJ2-3|TRBV10-3|NA|NA
TGTGCCATCAGTGAAGGGAGACCGAAAGATACGCAGTATTTT
CAISEGRPKDTQYF
>TRBJ1-4|TRBV2|NA|NA
TGTGCCAGCGCAGGGGAAGCAACTAATGAAAAACTGTTTTTT
CASAGEATNEKLFF
>TRBJ1-2|TRBV27|NA|NA
TGTGCCAGCAGTTCAACGGGGGGCAACTATGGCTACACCTTC
CASSSTGGNYGYTF
>TRBJ1-1|TRBV19|few|NA
TGTGCCAGTAGTATAGTTGGAGTGAGGGCTACCGACACTGAAGCTTTCTTT
CASSIVGVRATDTEAFF
>TRBJ1-5|TRBV28|NA|TRBD1
TGTGCCAGCAGTCAGAGACAGGGAGTTCAGCCCCAGCATTTT
CASSQRQGVQPQHF
>TRBJ1-2|TRBV16|NA|TRBD1
TGTGCCAGCAGCCATACGACAGGGAACTATGGCTACACCTTC
CASSHTTGNYGYTF
>TRBJ1-5|TRBV19|NA|TRBD1
TGTGCCAGTAGTGGGCGGGACAGGGGATGGGAGCCCCAGCATTTT
CASSGRDRGWEPQHF
>TRBJ2-3|TRBV6-4|once|TRBD2
TGTGCCAGCAGTGGACTAGCGGGGGGGCAAAATACGCAGTATTTT
CASSGLAGGQNTQYF
>TRBJ2-1|TRBV28|NA|NA
TGTGCCAGCAGTTTTTCAACCTACAATGAGCAGTTCTTC
CASSFSTYNEQFF
>TRBJ1-6|TRBV28|NA|TRBD1
TGTGCCAGCAGTTCACAGGGGACTCCTTATTCACCCCTCCACTTT
CASSSQGTPYSPLHF
>TRBJ1-2|TRBV5-1|NA|NA
TGCGCCAGCAGCTTGGCCCATGCAGGAAATGGCTACACCTTC
CASSLAHAGNGYTF
>TRBJ2-6|TRBV27|NA|NA
TGTGCCAGCAGTTCGATCGGGACACCCGGGGCCAACGTCCTGACTTTC
CASSSIGTPGANVLTF
>TRBJ2-5|TRBV27|NA|TRBD1
TGTGCCAGCAGATCAACGGGACAGCCCCAAGAGACCCAGTACTTC
CASRSTGQPQETQYF
>TRBJ1-5|TRBV19|NA|NA
TGTGCCAGTAGAGATAGGGGGGGCGGGCAGCCCCAGCATTTT
CASRDRGGGQPQHF
>TRBJ2-2|TRBV28|NA|NA
TGTGCCAGCAGATCCCTACAGGGATACCAGTGGGAGGAGCTGTTTTTT
CASRSLQGYQWEELFF
>TRBJ2-1|TRBV27|NA|NA
TGTGCCAGCAGTTTCGGCAGTAGCATCGCCTACAATGAGCAGTTCTTC
CASSFGSSIAYNEQFF
>TRBJ1-2|TRBV19|NA|TRBD1
TGTGCCAGCCACAACCCGGGACAGGGAGGCTATGGCTACACCTTC
CASHNPGQGGYGYTF
>TRBJ1-2|TRBV5-5|NA|TRBD1
TGTGCCAGCAGCTTACTGGGACAGTTCTATGGCTACACCTTC
CASSLLGQFYGYTF
>TRBJ2-5|TRBV20-1|NA|NA
TGCAGTGCTAGTCCTTCAGGCCCGAAAGAGACCCAGTACTTC
CSASPSGPKETQYF
>TRBJ1-5|TRBV19|NA|NA
TGTGCCAGTAGTATCTTAGGGGGAAATCAGCCCCAGCATTTT
CASSILGGNQPQHF
>TRBJ1-2|TRBV6-5|NA|NA
TGTGCCAGCAGTTACTCCCCGAATAACTACTATGGCTACACCTTC
CASSYSPNNYYGYTF
>TRBJ2-3|TRBV7-3|NA|TRBD2
TGTGCCAGCAGCCCCATTTCTAGCGGGGGCACAGATACGCAGTATTTT
CASSPISSGGTDTQYF